These 17 T cell receptor beta chains originate from one sample sequenced in a study of T-cell memory formation after mild COVID-19. One entry per CDR3 protein, called by TCRdb with MiXCR from the 5' RACE reads. The sample holds hundreds of thousands of distinct CDR3 sequences, around a quarter seen once. The sample consisted of PBMCs or a T cell subset sorted from them (not recorded which). The receptors here all came from an adult woman who had mild COVID-19 (a few samples of this study predate the infection). Cell type and time point are not known.

This sequence joins TRBV29-1 and TRBJ1-4; D might be TRBD1 (6 bases). Germline V gives CDR1 SQVTM, CDR2 ANQGSEA. The CDR3 has 11 residues. V gave up 7 bases and J gave up 7 bases, with 10 bases separating them. CDR3 DNA sequence: TGCAGCGCGGGACACCCTGAAAAACTGTTTTTT. Amino acid sequence: CSAGHPEKLFF.

At least ten counts were recorded for this clonotype. The rearrangement uses TRBV5-1 and TRBJ1-2; 9 bases are shared with TRBD1. The germline V gene encodes CDR1 SGHRS and CDR2 YFSETQ. Trimming removed 3 bases from V and 5 bases from J; junction bases left unmatched: 5. The CDR3 loop spans 14 amino acids. The chain's CDR3 is CASSSEGTGYGYTF. As DNA, the CDR3 is TGCGCCAGCAGCTCGGAGGGGACAGGGTATGGCTACACCTTC.

The rearrangement uses TRBV12-3 or TRBV12-4 and TRBJ2-7; D possibly corresponds to TRBD1 (7 bases). The CDR3 covers 13 residues. V shed 3 bases and J shed 6 bases, with 12 bases lying between them. The CDR3 loop reads CASSFRQGGEQYF. The CDR3, as DNA: TGTGCCAGCAGTTTCAGACAGGGAGGCGAGCAGTACTTC.

The rearrangement links TRBV7-8 to TRBJ2-3; weak D call: TRBD1 (5 bases). Germline V gives CDR1 SGHVS, CDR2 FQNEAQ. The length of the CDR3 is 15 residues. Trimming shortened V by 5 bases and J by 0 bases, and 12 bases separated the two germline ends. For the CDR3, the DNA is TGTGCCAGCAGCCTTCAGGGATTCAGCACAGATACGCAGTATTTT. This encodes CASSLQGFSTDTQYF.

V gene TRBV5-1 combines with J gene TRBJ1-1, with D uncertain. The CDR3 has 16 residues. The germline gives CDR1 SGHRS, CDR2 YFSETQ. Trimming cost V 4 bases and J 1 base, with 17 bases left between them. This CDR3 reads CASSKRQGQANTEAFF. The CDR3 DNA reads TGCGCCAGCAGCAAAAGACAAGGCCAGGCGAACACTGAAGCTTTCTTT.

A few counts support this clonotype. The chain uses TRBV29-1 and TRBJ1-2; D possibly corresponds to TRBD1 (5 bases). CDR3 size: 14 residues. Germline CDR1 reads SQVTM; CDR2 reads ANQGSEA. Between the trimmed V and J ends, which lost 6 bases and 2 bases, there was a span of 16 bases. The CDR3, as DNA: TGCAGCGTCACTAGGGACTCAAACAACTATGGCTACACCTTC. Translated, it gives CSVTRDSNNYGYTF.

In its sample, this clonotype was seen a few times. The chain joins TRBV24-1 to TRBJ2-1; D is possibly TRBD2 (6 bases). Per the germline V gene, CDR1 is KGHDR and CDR2 is SFDVKD. The CDR3 is 16 amino acids. V shed 3 bases and J shed 3 bases, with 14 bases lying between them. The chain's CDR3 is CATSDAGPLGYNEQFF. As DNA, the CDR3 is TGTGCCACCAGTGATGCGGGGCCGCTAGGCTACAATGAGCAGTTCTTC.

This clonotype showed up just a few times. V and J are TRBV12-3 or TRBV12-4 and TRBJ2-2; D tentatively fits TRBD1 or TRBD2 (6 bases each). This CDR3 is built from 15 residues. The V and J ends lost 0 bases and 5 bases respectively, with 10 bases between them. The CDR3 DNA sequence: TGTGCCAGCAGTTTAGCCCTAGGGGGGACCGGGGAGCTGTTTTTT. Amino acids: CASSLALGGTGELFF.

This clonotype was seen only a few times. V gene TRBV6-5 combines with J gene TRBJ1-1; D is uncertain. The germline gives CDR1 MNHEY, CDR2 SVGAGI. The V end was cut by 0 bases, the J end by 0 bases, with 14 bases between. The CDR3 runs 17 residues. The CDR3 sequence is CASSYSRLRSLNTEAFF. The DNA of the CDR3 is TGTGCCAGCAGTTACTCTCGTCTCAGGTCCCTGAACACTGAAGCTTTCTTT.

This clonotype has a handful of counts. The chain joins TRBV7-3 to TRBJ2-3; D may match TRBD1 or TRBD2 (5 bases each). The V and J ends lost 1 base and 2 bases respectively, with 13 bases between them. The CDR3 is made up of 16 amino acids. In germline, CDR1 is SGHTA, CDR2 FQGTGA. CDR3 DNA: TGTGCCAGCAGCTTAAGTCCGGGGCTGACCACAGATACGCAGTATTTT. It specifies CASSLSPGLTTDTQYF. Drawing the rest from reference TRBV7-3 and TRBJ2-3, the complete variable domain is GAGVSQTPSNKVTEKGKYVELRCDPISGHTALYWYRQSLGQGPEFLIYFQGTGAADDSGLPNDRFFAVRPEGSVSTLKIQRTERGDSAVYLCASSLSPGLTTDTQYFGPGTRLTVL.

Many counts were recorded for this clonotype. V is TRBV7-6 and J is TRBJ2-7, with TRBD1 matching 9 bases. Trimming took 5 bases from V and 2 from J; bases not matched to a gene: 4. CDR1 is SGHVS, CDR2 FNYEAQ, per germline. This CDR3 region has 14 residues. CDR3 in amino acids: CASSPGQGTYEQYF. DNA of the CDR3: TGTGCCAGCAGCCCGGGACAGGGCACCTACGAGCAGTACTTC.

The gene calls are TRBV7-8 and TRBJ1-5; the match to TRBD1 covers 9 bases. There are 14 residues in the CDR3. The germline V gene encodes CDR1 SGHVS and CDR2 FQNEAQ. The trim removed 5 bases at V and 7 bases at J, leaving 6 bases unmatched. The CDR3 nucleotides are TGTGCCAGCAGCCAGCCGACAGGGGGGCAGCCCCAGCATTTT. This codes for CASSQPTGGQPQHF. The variable domain in full, completed from reference TRBV7-8 and TRBJ1-5, reads GAGVSQSPRYKVAKRGQDVALRCDPISGHVSLFWYQQALGQGPEFLTYFQNEAQLDKSGLPSDRFFAERPEGSVSTLKIQRTQQEDSAVYLCASSQPTGGQPQHFGDGTRLSIL.

This chain joins TRBV12-3 or TRBV12-4 and TRBJ1-2; weak D call: TRBD1 (6 bases). V was clipped by 7 bases and J by 5 bases, with 11 bases between them. CDR3 length: 12 residues. The CDR3 nucleotides are TGTGCCAGCACCGAGGGGGGATATGGCTACACCTTC. Residues: CASTEGGYGYTF.

The rearrangement joins TRBV18 to TRBJ2-1; maybe TRBD1 (6 bases). V was shortened by 5 bases and J by 8 bases, with 13 bases between the two germline ends. The CDR3 has 13 amino acids. Germline-derived CDR1 and CDR2 are KGHSH and LQKENI. CDR3 amino acids: CASSSGQSDEQFF. DNA of the CDR3: TGTGCCAGCTCAAGCGGACAGTCCGATGAGCAGTTCTTC.

This clonotype turned up a few times. The chain uses TRBV6-5 and TRBJ2-7, with TRBD2 identical over 9 bases. This CDR3 comprises 15 residues. Trimming took 0 bases from V and 3 from J; bases not matched to a gene: 3. From germline, CDR1 is MNHEY and CDR2 SVGAGI. CDR3 bases: TGTGCCAGCAGTTACTCTATTAGCGGGAGCTACGAGCAGTACTTC. It yields the protein CASSYSISGSYEQYF.

V is TRBV19 and J is TRBJ2-1, with TRBD2 matching over 7 bases. V lost 5 bases to trimming and J lost 7 bases; unmatched junction nucleotides: 11. Germline V gives CDR1 LNHDA, CDR2 SQIVND (reference sequence). CDR3 length: 15 residues. This CDR3 is CASSLADLAGNEQFF. In DNA form, the CDR3 reads TGTGCCAGTAGTCTAGCGGACCTAGCAGGGAATGAGCAGTTCTTC.

V and J are TRBV7-9 and TRBJ1-2, with a weak D call TRBD1 (5 bases). The CDR3 extends over 12 amino acids. With 1 base removed from V and 12 bases from J, the gap between germline ends came to 12 bases. Per the germline V gene, CDR1 is SEHNR and CDR2 is FQNEAQ (reference sequence). The CDR3 sequence is CASSLVGPGDTF. CDR3 DNA sequence: TGTGCCAGCAGCTTAGTGGGCCCGGGGGACACCTTC.